The T cell receptor beta chain described here comes from a study of cytomegalovirus exposure and HLA in healthy donors listed by TCRdb under 2017. Turning to the overall study: The roughly 670 repertoires of the first cohort and the roughly 120 validation repertoires were produced on the same platform, according to a later analysis. The study aimed to test whether cataloging public T cell receptors could reveal signatures of past pathogen exposure. In addition to the first cohort of approximately 650 subjects, a separate validation cohort of approximately 130 different subjects was used. To predict cytomegalovirus infection status, the study combined high-throughput TCR immunosequencing, statistical association of individual TCRs with disease status, and machine learning.

Results and caveats for the whole study, not just this receptor: Cytomegalovirus status was reported to be diagnosed by the classifier with high specificity and sensitivity in both the original and validation cohorts. In a later analysis, TCRs clustered in the first cohort were found to also tend to co-occur in the 120 or so validation repertoires, with 90% to 95% of cluster scores above 0. Three of the identified cytomegalovirus-associated TCR beta chains were confirmed in vitro to be specific for cytomegalovirus antigens. The authors suggested that the approach could potentially be extended to other disease states and immunological phenotypes. The validation cohort had no HLA typing available for a later analysis, so co-occurrence within that cohort was assessed over all 120 or so repertoires. Most TCR sequences were seen in very few donors, while some public TCRs were found in many individuals. A total of fewer than 200 TCR beta chains were listed by the study as associated with cytomegalovirus.

The library was built by means of the immunoSEQ multiplex PCR assay. The authors processed their data as follows. A statistical classification framework was developed to diagnose cytomegalovirus status using the catalog of TCR beta chain sequences. The clones in this table, taken by TCRdb from immuneACCESS, are in-frame only. Not every clone is retained; where verified, under half of the shortfall comes from an unresolved V gene, and the cause of the rest is unknown. From that table come the V and J calls and clone size; the DNA was used to work out D and trimming. This sample has more than 110,000 clones in its table, and 70% to 90% of those were observed once. The ten top clones hold roughly 1.4% of the sample. To note about this clone: Its antigen target is currently unknown. Base-call qualities are not available, and no considerably larger clone is one nucleotide away.

The donors belonged to the validation cohort of approximately 130 subjects, which was separate from the roughly 680-subject first cohort. This TCR came from a woman under 40 in good health and CMV-seronegative. Sequencing input: PBMCs.

The DNA is as follows: TGTGCCAGCAGCCTACCGGACAGGGAATTGAATTCACCCCTCCACTTT. Its amino acids are CASSLPDRELNSPLHF. The sequence links TRBV21-1 to TRBJ1-6; the table's D call, TRBD1, was not checked against the DNA. TRBV21-1 is listed as a pseudogene. The CDR3 holds 16 amino acids from the cysteine to the phenylalanine. CDR3 DNA is the only sequence kept; it has 48 bases, read in frame from the first base.